This TCR beta chain emerged from a study of cytomegalovirus exposure and HLA in healthy donors. Broader study findings: Earlier analysis found most TCR beta V segments productive about 87% or about 30% of the time. According to a later analysis, donors in an Asian-associated ancestry cluster reportedly had fewer N-insertions than the approximately 670-donor mean.

Comment on this clone: The antigen is unknown.

V gave up 0 bases and J gave up 8 bases, with 9 bases separating them. Germline values: CDR1 SGHDT, CDR2 YYEEEE. The CDR3 consists of 13 residues. The PCR used 60 Vbeta and 13 Jbeta primers. Libraries were prepared by immunoSEQ multiplex PCR; TCRdb keeps only in-frame clonotypes and omits some of them. The sample yields under 250,000 clones, roughly 80% seen once. The chain uses TRBV5-6 and TRBJ1-3, with D unresolved. The sample comprised PBMCs. This receptor was taken from a man over 45 in good health and CMV-seronegative. Here the CDR3 reads CASSLEGVDTIYF. CDR3 DNA: TGTGCCAGCAGCTTGGAAGGAGTAGACACCATATATTTT.